Sequencing of this T cell receptor (beta chain) was carried out in a study of shared clonotypes between healthy human individuals. Study-wide results and limits: The study found lower generation probabilities in non-shared clonotypes than in those shared by all four donors.

For this clone: Its antigen is undetermined.

Replicate PCRs for sorted subsets used around 200 ng DNA; this equaled about 30,000 T cell genomes. Measured with immunoSEQ multiplex PCR; TCRdb has only the in-frame clones, and not every one. The sample carries more than 1,200,000 clones, about 98.5% recorded once. The study drew its donors from healthy HIV-negative adults without recent acute infections or vaccinations. V was clipped by 4 bases and J by 1 base, with 16 bases between them. Germline CDR1 reads PRHDT; CDR2 reads FYEKMQ (reference sequence). The CDR3 length is 16 residues. The sample taken for sequencing was naive CD4+ T cells sorted from blood. Regarding subset: CD45RA+ positively selected. The rearrangement uses TRBV13 and TRBJ1-1; a possible D gene is TRBD1 (6 bases). This sequence was found in a man aged 25-45 years in good health. This CDR3 reads CASSSKQGIGNTEAFF. The CDR3 DNA sequence: TGTGCCAGCAGCTCAAAACAGGGTATCGGGAACACTGAAGCTTTCTTT. Filled out from reference TRBV13 and TRBJ1-1, the complete variable domain reads AAGVIQSPRHLIKEKRETATLKCYPIPRHDTVYWYQQGPGQDPQFLISFYEKMQSDKGSIPDRFSAQQFSDYHSELNMSSLELGDSALYFCASSSKQGIGNTEAFFGQGTRLTVV.